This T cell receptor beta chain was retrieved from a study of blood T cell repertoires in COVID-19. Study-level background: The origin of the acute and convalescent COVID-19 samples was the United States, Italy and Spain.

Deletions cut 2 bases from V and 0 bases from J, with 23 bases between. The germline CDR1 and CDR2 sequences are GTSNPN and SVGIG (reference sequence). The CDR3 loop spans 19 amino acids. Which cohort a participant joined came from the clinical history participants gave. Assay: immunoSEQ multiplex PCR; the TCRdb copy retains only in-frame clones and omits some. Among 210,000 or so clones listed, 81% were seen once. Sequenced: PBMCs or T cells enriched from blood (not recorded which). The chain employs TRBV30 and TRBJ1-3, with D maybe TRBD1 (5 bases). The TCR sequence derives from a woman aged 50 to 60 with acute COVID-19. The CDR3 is CAWSILFNKGINSGNTIYF. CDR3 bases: TGTGCCTGGAGTATTCTTTTTAATAAGGGGATAAACTCTGGAAACACCATATATTTT.